Listed here is a single T cell receptor beta chain. Antigen specificity is unknown. This table comes from immunoSEQ multiplex PCR, and its TCRdb copy is limited to in-frame clones, with some not included. Here the sample spans 25,000 to 35,000 clones, nearly 95% being singletons. This entry comes from a study of T cell responses to AZD1222 COVID-19 vaccine. General study findings and limits: Clonal diversity was possibly underestimated, and white British individuals and females predominated among donors.

Trimming cost V 3 bases and J 0 bases, with 9 bases left between them. The CDR3 runs to 15 residues. Germline V gene data show CDR1 as SGHTA and CDR2 as FQGNSA. This specimen was peripheral blood, taken on day 0 of AZD1222 vaccination. The receptor was isolated from an adult in good health. The chain employs TRBV7-2 and TRBJ1-5, with unresolved D. Here the CDR3 reads CASSLNRDSNQPQHF. Written as DNA, the CDR3 is TGTGCCAGCAGCTTGAACAGAGATAGCAATCAGCCCCAGCATTTT.